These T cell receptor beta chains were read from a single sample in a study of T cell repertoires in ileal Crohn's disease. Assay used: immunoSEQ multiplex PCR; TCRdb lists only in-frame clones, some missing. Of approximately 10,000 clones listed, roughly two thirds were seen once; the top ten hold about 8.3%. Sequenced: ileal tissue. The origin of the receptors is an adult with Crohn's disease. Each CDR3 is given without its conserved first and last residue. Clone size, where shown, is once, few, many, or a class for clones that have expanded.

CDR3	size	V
ASREREGLNEQF	NA	TRBV6-4
ASSYGAGGSKNIQY	once	TRBV6-5
ASSLGTSGRTSYNEQF	once	TRBV11-2
ASSRTATGGTEAF	NA	TRBV18
ASRGVSYEQY	NA	TRBV27
ASRGLSYNSPLH	few	TRBV6-1
ASSRHSSNQPQH	NA	TRBV19
ASSLLGGNRVNIQY	NA	TRBV11-2
ASSLKRSRQGRDEQF	NA	TRBV7-9
ASSFIRGEQY	few	TRBV7-8
ASSSASGRSYGYT	NA	TRBV6-6
AILPRDRGLGEQY	NA	TRBV2
ASSLEWGSYEQY	few	TRBV5-5
ASSKGLDTDTQY	NA	TRBV27
ASTATSGSPDTQY	few	TRBV6-5
ASSQDTAYNEQF	medium-sized	TRBV19
ASSQEPGQGTDTQY	few	TRBV6-1
ASSLANTGLVYGYT	NA	TRBV7-2
ADRGGGKETQY	NA	TRBV27
ASSDSGAPHYGYT	few	TRBV6-4
AWSIGTGFYGYT	NA	TRBV30
ASMTDRASYEQY	NA	TRBV2
ASSGQGTSYEQY	NA	TRBV6-6
ASSSQGPRNEQF	NA	TRBV11-2
ASSPGTGSTDTQY	NA	TRBV2
ASSTGTGRATNEKLF	NA	TRBV21-1
ASSQETVTDTQY	few	TRBV14
ASSSLAFSNEQF	NA	TRBV19
ASPKCWGRTNTGELF	NA	TRBV19
ASSPPEGARNQPQH	NA	TRBV18
AIMGGGNYGYT	NA	TRBV10-3